The present entry profiles one T cell receptor (beta chain) with its context. Its antigen is still unknown. The sample originates from a study of T cells in localized non-small cell lung cancer. The study, taken as a whole, reports: A raised T cell density in blood coincided with lengthier overall survival. Analysis by sequencing included only one tumor region, so heterogeneity remains possible. Paired adjacent lung recovered a median around 52 of the top 100 tumor clones. Uninvolved neighboring lung showed the greatest T cell clonality, exceeding tumor.

Trimming removed 6 bases from V and 1 base from J; junction bases left unmatched: 3. The CDR3 consists of 14 residues. CDR1 and CDR2 from the germline V gene are KGHSH and LQKENI. This table comes from immunoSEQ multiplex PCR, and its TCRdb copy is limited to in-frame clones, with some not included. The sample consists of fewer than 100,000 clones, around 90% of them appearing once. This chain links TRBV18 with TRBJ1-1; the match to TRBD1 covers 9 bases. Sequenced material: peripheral blood, taken before any cancer treatment. The origin of this receptor is a man aged 35-75 years with stage I squamous cell lung carcinoma. Written as DNA, the CDR3 is TGTGCCAGCTCGCGGACAGGGGCGAACACTGAAGCTTTCTTT. As protein: CASSRTGANTEAFF.